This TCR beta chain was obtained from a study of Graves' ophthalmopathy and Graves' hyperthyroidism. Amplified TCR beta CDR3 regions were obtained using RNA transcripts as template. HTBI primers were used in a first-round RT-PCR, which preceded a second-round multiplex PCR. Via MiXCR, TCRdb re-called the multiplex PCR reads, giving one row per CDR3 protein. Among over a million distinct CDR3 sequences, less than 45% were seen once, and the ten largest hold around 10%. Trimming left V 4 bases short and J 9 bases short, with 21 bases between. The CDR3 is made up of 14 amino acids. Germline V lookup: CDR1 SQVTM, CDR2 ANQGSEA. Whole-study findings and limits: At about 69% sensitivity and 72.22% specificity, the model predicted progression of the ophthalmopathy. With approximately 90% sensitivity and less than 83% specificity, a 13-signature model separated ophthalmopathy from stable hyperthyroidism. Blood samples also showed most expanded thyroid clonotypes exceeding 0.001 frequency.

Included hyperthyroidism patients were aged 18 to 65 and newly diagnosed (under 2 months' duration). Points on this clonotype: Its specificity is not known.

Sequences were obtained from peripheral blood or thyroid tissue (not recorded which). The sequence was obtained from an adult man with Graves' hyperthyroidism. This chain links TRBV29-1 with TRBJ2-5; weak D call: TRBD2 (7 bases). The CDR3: CSVAEGGWNQPQYF. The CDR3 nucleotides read TGCAGCGTTGCGGAGGGGGGGTGGAATCAGCCCCAGTACTTC. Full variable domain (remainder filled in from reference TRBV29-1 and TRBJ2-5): SAVISQKPSRDICQRGTSLTIQCQVDSQVTMMFWYRQQPGQSLTLIATANQGSEATYESGFVIDKFPISRPNLTFSTLTVSNMSPEDSSIYLCSVAEGGWNQPQYFGPGTRLLVL.